This T cell receptor (beta chain) comes out of a study of CD8+ T cells in alopecia areata. Looking at the study overall: Twice a day, 5 to 10 mg of oral tofacitinib was administered to treated patients.

The treatment was: oral pan-JAK inhibitor, 5-10 mg twice daily. Both CD4+ and CD8+ T cells were separated by sorting PBMCs. This clone was seen a few times. Sequencing used cDNA as its template, made by extracting RNA and reverse transcribing it. The repertoire was sequenced with immunoSEQ multiplex PCR; TCRdb's copy has only in-frame clones and lacks some. Among over 85,000 clones listed, around three quarters were seen once. The ends were cut back, 0 bases at V and 0 bases at J, with 9 bases in the middle. The CDR3 consists of 15 residues. The germline V gene has CDR1 SGDLS and CDR2 YYNGEE. V usage is TRBV9 and J usage is TRBJ2-5; TRBD1 is a possible D gene (6 bases). This clonotype was obtained from a human donor with alopecia areata. Sequencing was performed on CD8+ T cells sorted from blood, taken at approximately week 45, from a patient treated with tofacitinib. DNA for the CDR3: TGTGCCAGCAGCGTAGCCGGGACACACCAAGAGACCCAGTACTTC. Protein sequence: CASSVAGTHQETQYF.